This T cell receptor (beta chain) derives from a study of blood T cell repertoires in COVID-19. Measured with immunoSEQ multiplex PCR; TCRdb has only the in-frame clones, and not every one. Of about 44,000 clones in the sample, roughly nine tenths are singletons; the top ten hold around 15%. There are 14 residues in the CDR3. The germline V gene encodes CDR1 SGHNT and CDR2 YYREEE (reference sequence). V lost 2 bases and J lost 6; bases outside the gene matches: 5. This TCR derives from a man in his 70s with active COVID-19. The chain recombines TRBV5-4 with TRBJ2-3, with TRBD2 matching 8 bases. The specimen was peripheral blood. CDR3 protein: CASSLSGGLDTQYF. As DNA, the CDR3 is TGTGCCAGCAGCTTATCGGGGGGGCTGGATACGCAGTATTTT.